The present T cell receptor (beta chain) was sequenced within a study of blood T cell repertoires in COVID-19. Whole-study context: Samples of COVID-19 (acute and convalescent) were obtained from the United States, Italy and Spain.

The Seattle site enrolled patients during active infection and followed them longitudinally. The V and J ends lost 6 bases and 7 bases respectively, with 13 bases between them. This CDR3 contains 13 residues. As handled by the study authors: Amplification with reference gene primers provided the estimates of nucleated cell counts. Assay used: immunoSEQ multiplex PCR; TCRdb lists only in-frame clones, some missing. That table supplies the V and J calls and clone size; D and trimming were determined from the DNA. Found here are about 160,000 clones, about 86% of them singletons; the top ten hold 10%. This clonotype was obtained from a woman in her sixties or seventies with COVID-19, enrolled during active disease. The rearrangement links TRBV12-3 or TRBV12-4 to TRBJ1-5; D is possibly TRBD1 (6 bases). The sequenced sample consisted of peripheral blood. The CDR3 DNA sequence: TGTGCCAGCAGGGTACAGGGTGGGCAGCCCCAGCATTTT. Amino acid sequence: CASRVQGGQPQHF.